Presented here are 30 T cell receptor beta chains from one specimen sequenced in a study of T cells in Graves' hyperthyroidism and ophthalmopathy. Amplification targeted TCR beta CDR3 regions from RNA transcripts. During a first-round RT-PCR of the TCR CDR3, the HTBI primer set was used. TCRdb reprocessed the multiplex PCR reads with MiXCR, giving one entry per CDR3 protein. This table has a few hundred thousand distinct CDR3 sequences, roughly an eighth appearing once. Sequencing was done on a sample of blood. These receptors originate from a woman aged 18-35 years with Graves' hyperthyroidism.

This clonotype was seen many times. The chain recombines TRBV7-2 with TRBJ2-7; D ambiguous. The CDR3 has 15 residues. The germline V and J ends were trimmed by 5 bases and 0 bases, with 14 bases remaining between them. CDR1 SGHTA and CDR2 FQGNSA come from the germline V gene. CDR3 bases: TGTGCCAGCAGCCGCGACTTCAAGAGCTCCTACGAGCAGTACTTC. Translating gives CASSRDFKSSYEQYF.

This clonotype was seen ten or more times. The chain links TRBV27 to TRBJ1-1; 7 bases are shared with TRBD1. CDR1 is MNHEY, CDR2 SMNVEV, per germline (reference sequence). Trimming at V came to 6 bases and at J to 4 bases, leaving 5 bases not matched to a gene. The CDR3 totals 13 residues. The CDR3 DNA sequence: TGTGCCAGCAGGGACAGGAGAACCACTGAAGCTTTCTTT. Its translation is CASRDRRTTEAFF.

This clonotype was counted many times. This sequence joins TRBV24-1 and TRBJ2-1; a weak D match, TRBD2 (5 bases). The V gene lost 4 bases and the J gene lost 4 bases, with 13 bases spanning the gap. Germline assignment: CDR1 KGHDR and CDR2 SFDVKD. The CDR3 is made up of 15 amino acids. CDR3 bases: TGTGCCACCAGTGACCGTAGCGCGGATTACAATGAGCAGTTCTTC. This codes for CATSDRSADYNEQFF.

This clonotype was seen more than once but under ten times. J is TRBJ1-2 and V is TRBV27; weak D call: TRBD1 (5 bases). This CDR3 region has 15 residues. Per germline, CDR1 MNHEY and CDR2 SMNVEV (reference sequence). Trimming shortened V by 4 bases and J by 7 bases, and 19 bases separated the two germline ends. CDR3 DNA sequence: TGTGCCAGCAGTTCCATGGGCGGCAGGGTTGGTGGCTACACCTTC. It specifies CASSSMGGRVGGYTF.

In its sample, this clonotype was seen a few times. The CDR3, as DNA: TGTGCCAGCAGCCGCCTCAGGGGGGCTTTGAACACTGAAGCTTTCTTT. Encoded protein: CASSRLRGALNTEAFF. The chain employs TRBV27 and TRBJ1-1; 7 bases are a match to TRBD1. Germline CDR1 and CDR2: MNHEY and SMNVEV (reference sequence). With 6 bases clipped from V and 0 bases from J, the junction kept 10 bases outside the gene matches. This CDR3 spans 16 amino acids.

This clonotype occurred many times. The rearrangement uses TRBV20-1 and TRBJ2-3; 15 bases fit TRBD2. The trim removed 3 bases at V and 0 bases at J, leaving 1 base unmatched. Germline values: CDR1 DFQATT, CDR2 SNEGSKA (reference sequence). The CDR3 spans 16 residues. CDR3 amino acids: CSASGTSGRSTDTQYF. Here the CDR3 DNA reads TGCAGTGCTAGTGGGACTAGCGGGAGGAGCACAGATACGCAGTATTTT.

About this clonotype: One end of the junction is discordant with germline, which a read error may explain. The genes are TRBV7-3 and TRBJ2-3; TRBD2 aligns across 7 bases. The CDR3 has 15 residues. Germline V gene data show CDR1 as SGHTA and CDR2 as FQGTGA. CDR3 residues: CTSSLMGEGTDTQYF. In nucleotides, the CDR3 is TGTACCAGCAGCTTAATGGGGGAGGGGACAGATACGCAGTATTTT.

Written as DNA, the CDR3 is TGTGCCAGCAAAAAAGGGGGAGGCACCATATATTTT. Protein sequence: CASKKGGGTIYF. The chain combines TRBV28 with TRBJ1-3, with D possibly matching TRBD1 (6 bases). The CDR3 is 12 amino acids. The V gene lost 7 bases and the J gene lost 9 bases, with 13 bases spanning the gap. The germline gives CDR1 MDHEN, CDR2 SYDVKM.

This clonotype was observed a few times. V is TRBV9 and J is TRBJ2-6; a possible D gene is TRBD2 (5 bases). Germline CDR1 is SGDLS and CDR2 is YYNGEE. V dropped 2 bases and J dropped 2 bases, with 8 bases sitting between them. The CDR3 is 15 residues long. Here the CDR3 DNA reads TGTGCCAGCAGCGTCGGGATTACTGGGGCCAACGTCCTGACTTTC. Its translation: CASSVGITGANVLTF. The full variable domain, its missing parts supplied by reference TRBV9 and TRBJ2-6, is DSGVTQTPKHLITATGQRVTLRCSPRSGDLSVYWYQQSLDQGLQFLIQYYNGEERAKGNILERFSAQQFPDLHSELNLSSLELGDSALYFCASSVGITGANVLTFGAGSRLTVL.

This clonotype occurred many times. Here the CDR3 reads CASSPQTGLQAFF. CDR3 DNA: TGTGCCAGCAGTCCCCAGACAGGGCTCCAAGCTTTCTTT. The rearrangement links TRBV28 to TRBJ1-1, with TRBD1 matching 7 bases. The germline CDR1 and CDR2 sequences are MDHEN and SYDVKM. This CDR3 has 13 amino acids. Trimming cost V 5 bases and J 9 bases; bases outside gene matches: 9. Drawing the rest from reference TRBV28 and TRBJ1-1, the complete variable domain is DVKVTQSSRYLVKRTGEKVFLECVQDMDHENMFWYRQDPGLGLRLIYFSYDVKMKEKGDIPEGYSVSREKKERFSLILESASTNQTSMYLCASSPQTGLQAFFGQGTRLTVV.

The chain uses TRBV6-1 and TRBJ2-1, with 12 bases matching TRBD2. Germline V gene lookup returns CDR1 MNHNS and CDR2 SASEGT. V dropped 5 bases and J dropped 3; count of bases not matched to a gene: 8. The CDR3 consists of 17 residues. For the CDR3, the DNA is TGTGCCAGCAGTACGGGGCTAGCGGGAGGGGGCTACAATGAGCAGTTCTTC. Amino acids: CASSTGLAGGGYNEQFF.

The CDR3 loop reads CASRPAQGIPLHF. In DNA form, the CDR3 reads TGTGCCAGCAGACCCGCCCAGGGGATTCCCCTCCACTTT. The chain links TRBV27 to TRBJ1-6, with D possibly TRBD1 on 6 matching bases. Germline assignment: CDR1 MNHEY and CDR2 SMNVEV (reference sequence). The CDR3 runs to 13 residues. V lost 6 bases and J lost 13, with 16 bases in between.

This clonotype was observed a few times. The chain combines TRBV3-1 with TRBJ2-1; 14 bases match TRBD2. Germline V gene lookup returns CDR1 LGHDT and CDR2 YNNKEL (reference sequence). V lost 2 bases to trimming and J lost 2 bases; unmatched junction nucleotides: 5. The CDR3 extends over 18 amino acids. The CDR3 is CASSQTETSGRAYNEQFF. CDR3 nucleotides: TGTGCCAGCAGCCAAACGGAGACTAGCGGGAGGGCCTACAATGAGCAGTTCTTC.

V and J are TRBV6-1 and TRBJ1-6, with a weak D call TRBD1 (6 bases). With 7 bases removed from V and 7 bases from J, the gap between germline ends came to 17 bases. From germline, CDR1 is MNHNS and CDR2 SASEGT. The CDR3 totals 15 residues. CDR3 nucleotide sequence: TGTGCCAGCAAGACAGGATCCGAGGGGAATTCACCCCTCCACTTT. Amino acids: CASKTGSEGNSPLHF.

J is TRBJ2-7 and V is TRBV29-1, with D unclear. V lost 0 bases, J lost 8 bases, and 14 bases lay in between. The CDR3 runs to 13 residues. Germline CDR1 SQVTM, CDR2 ANQGSEA. The CDR3 loop is CSVEDRSNTQQYF. The CDR3 DNA is TGCAGCGTTGAAGATCGTTCGAATACCCAGCAGTACTTC.

This clonotype has only one observation. The V call is TRBV19, the J call TRBJ1-1, with D unclear. CDR3 size: 14 residues. CDR1 and CDR2 from the germline V gene are LNHDA and SQIVND (reference sequence). Trimming took off 4 bases at V and 0 bases at J, with 9 bases between the two ends. CDR3 residues: CASSKSFLNTEAFF. For the CDR3, the DNA is TGTGCCAGTAGTAAATCATTTCTGAACACTGAAGCTTTCTTT.

This clonotype was counted many times. The genes are TRBV11-2 and TRBJ1-6; 8 positions agree with TRBD1. The CDR3 contains 15 residues. Germline trimming cut 0 bases from V and 9 bases from J; bases unmatched to any gene: 4. CDR1 SGHAT and CDR2 FQNNGV come from the germline V gene. This CDR3 reads CASSLEWTGPSPLHF. For the CDR3, the DNA is TGTGCCAGCAGCTTAGAATGGACAGGGCCTTCACCCCTCCACTTT.

This clonotype was detected many times. V usage is TRBV12-3 or TRBV12-4 and J usage is TRBJ2-1; 9 nucleotides line up with TRBD2. Germline trimming cut 3 bases from V and 6 bases from J; bases unmatched to any gene: 3. There are 14 residues in the CDR3. The CDR3 loop is CASSLLAGSNEQFF. Here the CDR3 DNA reads TGTGCCAGCAGTTTGCTAGCGGGGAGCAATGAGCAGTTCTTC.

Notes on this clonotype: This could be a read error, since a much larger clone is one nucleotide away. As DNA, the CDR3 is TGTGCCATCAGTGGAGTAGCGGGAGTTAATGAGCAGTCCTTC. Translating gives CAISGVAGVNEQSF. The rearrangement joins TRBV10-3 to TRBJ2-1; 9 bases line up with TRBD2. This CDR3 has 14 residues. Germline values: CDR1 ENHRY, CDR2 SYGVKD.

In its sample, this clonotype was seen many times. V gene TRBV28 combines with J gene TRBJ1-1; no definite D call. Trimming took 3 bases from V and 1 from J, leaving 12 bases between them. Germline-derived CDR1 and CDR2 are MDHEN and SYDVKM. CDR3 size: 15 residues. The CDR3 coding sequence is TGTGCCAGCAGTTTGGGAAGCACGGGGAACACTGAAGCTTTCTTT. It yields the protein CASSLGSTGNTEAFF.

This clonotype was found many times. V usage is TRBV12-3 or TRBV12-4 and J usage is TRBJ2-1; a weak D match, TRBD1 (5 bases). The CDR3 contains 14 residues. Deletions cut 3 bases from V and 4 bases from J, with 10 bases between. CDR3 DNA: TGTGCCAGCAGTTTCAGGGCCCGATACAATGAGCAGTTCTTC. The encoded protein is CASSFRARYNEQFF.

Ten or more counts support this clonotype. The chain couples TRBV6-5 to TRBJ1-3, with D possibly TRBD1 on 5 matching bases. With 0 bases removed from V and 3 bases from J, the gap between germline ends came to 12 bases. The germline V gene has CDR1 MNHEY and CDR2 SVGAGI. The CDR3 covers 16 residues. CDR3 nucleotide sequence: TGTGCCAGCAGTTACTCGAGCAGGGCAGGTGGAAACACCATATATTTT. As protein: CASSYSSRAGGNTIYF.

This chain connects TRBV6-1 to TRBJ2-1; 13 bases agree with TRBD2. The V gene end was trimmed by 8 bases and the J gene end by 8 bases; junction bases not matched to a gene: 9. There are 15 residues in the CDR3. From germline, CDR1 is MNHNS and CDR2 SASEGT. The CDR3, as DNA: TGTGCCAGCTATATACTAGCGGGAGGGCCCTATGAGCAGTTCTTC. As protein: CASYILAGGPYEQFF.

As for this clonotype: The CDR3 end shows no conserved phenylalanine or tryptophan, and so a read error is likely. This chain links TRBV20-1 with TRBJ2-1; TRBD2 matches at 10 bases. CDR3 length: 14 residues. V lost 2 bases and J lost 2; bases outside the gene matches: 0. CDR1 is DFQATT and CDR2 is SNEGSKA in the germline V gene (reference sequence). Here the CDR3 DNA reads TGCAGTGCTAGAACTAGCGGGACCTACAATGAGCAGTTCCTC. Encoded protein: CSARTSGTYNEQFL.

This clonotype was observed many times. The chain is built from TRBV5-6 and TRBJ2-3, with a weak D call TRBD1 (6 bases). CDR3 length: 17 residues. V lost 3 bases and J 5 bases, leaving 22 bases between the germline ends. Germline CDR1 is SGHDT and CDR2 is YYEEEE. The CDR3 DNA reads as TGTGCCAGCAGCTCTCCCCAACAAGGGGACAAAAGAGATACGCAGTATTTT. The encoded protein is CASSSPQQGDKRDTQYF.

This clonotype was detected only a few times. The chain employs TRBV11-2 and TRBJ2-3, with 8 bases that match TRBD2. With V trimmed by 5 bases and J by 1 base, 17 bases remained unmatched. CDR1 and CDR2 (germline): SGHAT, FQNNGV. The CDR3 covers 19 residues. Written as DNA, the CDR3 is TGTGCCAGCAGCCCAATCGTGGGGGGCGGGGGGAGGGGCACAGATACGCAGTATTTT. Its protein product is CASSPIVGGGGRGTDTQYF.

This clonotype was seen more than once but under ten times. The J gene is TRBJ2-1, the V gene TRBV12-3 or TRBV12-4, with D perhaps given as TRBD1 or TRBD2 (7 bases each). The CDR3 consists of 18 residues. V shed 6 bases and J shed 0 bases, with 21 bases lying between them. CDR3 in DNA: TGTGCCAGCAGGCAGGGGGGGGGGGTCTCAAGCTCCTACAATGAGCAGTTCTTC. It is translated as CASRQGGGVSSSYNEQFF.

This chain uses TRBV19 with TRBJ1-2, with a tentative D call TRBD1 (6 bases). Deletions cut 5 bases from V and 4 bases from J, with 11 bases between. Germline lookup yields CDR1 LNHDA and CDR2 SQIVND (reference sequence). There are 13 residues in the CDR3. CDR3 protein: CASSVRDIYGYTF. The CDR3 bases are TGTGCCAGTAGTGTCCGGGACATCTATGGCTACACCTTC.

A remark on this clonotype: A much more abundant neighbour one base away suggests this may be a read error. This sequence joins TRBV11-2 and TRBJ2-2, with 10 bases that match TRBD1. The CDR3 has 18 amino acids. Trimming cost V 5 bases and J 5 bases; bases outside gene matches: 14. Germline loops: CDR1 SGHAT, CDR2 FQNNGV. CDR3 in DNA: TGTGCCAGCAGCCTCCTCCCAACGGGACAGGGGTATACCGGGGAGCTGTTTTTT. The encoded protein is CASSLLPTGQGYTGELFF.

This chain connects TRBV7-8 to TRBJ2-3, with D possibly being TRBD1 or TRBD2 (6 bases each). Germline assignment: CDR1 SGHVS and CDR2 FQNEAQ. The germline V and J ends were trimmed by 5 bases and 1 base, with 22 bases remaining between them. There are 18 residues in the CDR3. The CDR3 loop is CASSPTRRTRGRTDTQYF. CDR3 sequence (DNA): TGTGCCAGCAGCCCCACAAGAAGGACACGGGGGCGCACAGATACGCAGTATTTT.